The next 10 T cell receptor beta chains were all read from a single sample in a study of CD8+CD57+ T cells in acquired aplastic anemia. Genomic DNA served as template for TCR beta VDJ and CDR3 profiling. TCRdb re-analysed the reads in MiXCR, keeping a single row per CDR3 protein. The table has fewer than 200,000 distinct CDR3 sequences, about 60% seen once. Sequenced material: sorted CD4+, CD8+, or CD8+CD57+ T cells (not recorded which) from PBMCs. Receptors were obtained from a human donor in good health.

This clonotype was seen many times. The V call is TRBV5-1, the J call TRBJ2-7; TRBD2 matches at 13 bases. Per germline, CDR1 SGHRS and CDR2 YFSETQ. The J segment lost 4 bases and the V segment lost 4 bases, leaving 8 bases of the junction unmatched. The length of the CDR3 is 16 residues. CDR3 amino acids: CASSHGTSGDIYEQYF. The CDR3 DNA is TGCGCCAGCAGCCATGGGACTAGCGGGGATATTTACGAGCAGTACTTC.

This clonotype has just a few counts. The gene calls are TRBV27 and TRBJ2-1; 8 bases are a match to TRBD2. The CDR3 has 14 residues. CDR1 and CDR2 (germline): MNHEY, SMNVEV (reference sequence). V shed 4 bases, J shed 7 bases, and the junction held 6 bases outside the gene matches. Here the CDR3 reads CASSYGGRLNEQFF. In DNA form, the CDR3 reads TGTGCCAGCAGTTACGGCGGGAGGTTGAATGAGCAGTTCTTC.

The chain joins TRBV24-1 to TRBJ1-2; D not resolved. Trimming pared 5 bases from V and 4 bases from J, leaving 13 bases between. Germline V gene data show CDR1 as KGHDR and CDR2 as SFDVKD. This CDR3 is built from 14 residues. The CDR3 nucleotides are TGTGCCACCAGTGGCCCGACGGACTCCTATGGCTACACCTTC. Translation: CATSGPTDSYGYTF.

The rearrangement joins TRBV18 to TRBJ2-7, with a weak D call TRBD1 (7 bases). The CDR3 is 15 amino acids. Germline CDR1 and CDR2: KGHSH and LQKENI. Trimming stripped 5 bases from V and 3 bases from J, with 17 bases between. DNA of the CDR3: TGTGCCAGCTCAGCCGGGACAGCGGGTATCTACGAGCAGTACTTC. Residues: CASSAGTAGIYEQYF. Complete variable domain (other parts from reference TRBV18 and TRBJ2-7): NAGVMQNPRHLVRRRGQEARLRCSPMKGHSHVYWYRQLPEEGLKFMVYLQKENIIDESGMPKERFSAEFPKEGPSILRIQQVVRGDSAAYFCASSAGTAGIYEQYFGPGTRLTVT.

The chain has TRBV19 and TRBJ1-1; TRBD1 matches at 7 bases. With 4 bases clipped from V and 1 base from J, the junction kept 6 bases outside the gene matches. The CDR3 length is 15 residues. Looked up from germline, CDR1 is LNHDA and CDR2 is SQIVND (reference sequence). CDR3 nucleotides: TGTGCCAGTAGTAGACCGGGACAGCGGAACACTGAAGCTTTCTTT. Its translation: CASSRPGQRNTEAFF.

This chain connects TRBV7-8 to TRBJ1-5; D may be TRBD1 (6 bases). The germline V gene has CDR1 SGHVS and CDR2 FQNEAQ. Between the trimmed V and J ends, which lost 5 bases and 0 bases, there was a span of 11 bases. There are 15 residues in the CDR3. The CDR3 DNA is TGTGCCAGCAGCATAAGGGGGGATAGCAATCAGCCCCAGCATTTT. This translates into CASSIRGDSNQPQHF.

The CDR3 loop is CASSPTLQRPKKNTEAFF. CDR3 DNA sequence: TGTGCCAGCAGCCCCACCCTACAGAGGCCAAAAAAGAACACTGAAGCTTTCTTT. The rearrangement links TRBV7-3 to TRBJ1-1, with D uncertain. In germline, CDR1 is SGHTA, CDR2 FQGTGA. The CDR3 runs 18 residues. V was pared by 5 bases and J by 1 base, with 23 bases between. Complete variable domain (other parts from reference TRBV7-3 and TRBJ1-1): GAGVSQTPSNKVTEKGKYVELRCDPISGHTALYWYRQSLGQGPEFLIYFQGTGAADDSGLPNDRFFAVRPEGSVSTLKIQRTERGDSAVYLCASSPTLQRPKKNTEAFFGQGTRLTVV.

CDR3 nucleotides: TGTGCCAGTAGTGTCCTGACAGGAACAGATACGCAGTATTTT. It yields the protein CASSVLTGTDTQYF. The chain links TRBV19 to TRBJ2-3; weak D call: TRBD1 (6 bases). CDR1 LNHDA and CDR2 SQIVND come from the germline V gene (reference sequence). The ends were cut back, 5 bases at V and 3 bases at J, with 12 bases in the middle. The CDR3 is 14 amino acids.

The chain couples TRBV20-1 to TRBJ1-1; possible D gene TRBD1, 5 bases. V lost 4 bases and J 6 bases, leaving 18 bases between the germline ends. The germline V gene has CDR1 DFQATT and CDR2 SNEGSKA (reference sequence). CDR3 size: 14 residues. The DNA for the CDR3 is TGCAGTGCTAACCGTGAGGGGTTTGGATCTGAAGCTTTCTTT. As protein: CSANREGFGSEAFF.

The count of this clonotype is one. The chain links TRBV7-9 to TRBJ2-5, with D hard to call. Germline V gives CDR1 SEHNR, CDR2 FQNEAQ (reference sequence). The CDR3 spans 12 residues. V dropped 9 bases and J dropped 4 bases, with 12 bases sitting between them. The CDR3 spells CASQGRRETQYF. The CDR3, as DNA: TGTGCCAGTCAAGGCAGAAGAGAGACCCAGTACTTC.